What follows are 31 T cell receptor beta chains derived from one specimen sequenced in a study of CD8 T cells in Susac syndrome. RNA amounts of about 0.5 to 1 ug underwent reverse transcription with random hexamers. TCRdb independently ran MiXCR on the immunoSEQ multiplex PCR reads; one entry per CDR3 protein. The table has 110,000 to 150,000 distinct CDR3 sequences, approximately 95% seen once. Specimen: CD4+ T cells from PBMCs. Receptors originate from a human donor with Susac syndrome.

The chain links TRBV20-1 to TRBJ2-3; D call uncertain. V lost 6 bases to trimming and J lost 6 bases, with 10 bases between them. Germline V gene data show CDR1 as DFQATT and CDR2 as SNEGSKA (reference sequence). The CDR3 extends over 11 amino acids. CDR3 residues: CSAETSDTQYF. CDR3 in DNA: TGCAGTGCGGAAACATCGGATACGCAGTATTTT.

This chain links TRBV12-3 or TRBV12-4 with TRBJ2-7; TRBD2 matches at 10 bases. V trimming: 7 bases; J trimming: 5 bases; junction bases outside the gene matches: 5. The CDR3 is 13 amino acids. CDR3 amino acids: CASKRGGSNEQYF. The CDR3 DNA reads as TGTGCCAGCAAGCGGGGGGGAAGTAACGAGCAGTACTTC.

The CDR3 DNA follows: TGTGCCACCAAGGAAGGACTAGCGGGGGGGCCGTACAATGAGCAGTTCTTC. Its protein is CATKEGLAGGPYNEQFF. This chain uses TRBV15 with TRBJ2-1; 15 nucleotides agree with TRBD2. Germline CDR1 is LNHNV and CDR2 is YYDKDF (reference sequence). V was clipped by 7 bases and J by 4 bases; unmatched bases: 8. This CDR3 comprises 17 residues.

This clonotype occurred once. The chain combines TRBV7-9 with TRBJ2-3; 10 positions agree with TRBD2. V trimming: 1 base; J trimming: 7 bases; junction bases outside the gene matches: 5. From germline, CDR1 is SEHNR and CDR2 FQNEAQ (reference sequence). The CDR3 loop spans 15 amino acids. The CDR3 is CASSLEASGGNTQYF. Written as DNA, the CDR3 is TGTGCCAGCAGCTTAGAGGCTAGCGGGGGAAATACGCAGTATTTT.

The V gene is TRBV20-1, the J gene TRBJ2-1; D perhaps matches TRBD2 (6 bases). This CDR3 has 16 amino acids. Germline CDR1 is DFQATT and CDR2 is SNEGSKA (reference sequence). Between the trimmed V and J ends, which lost 6 bases and 6 bases, there was a span of 24 bases. The CDR3 sequence: CSATGLAGTYTNEQFF. DNA for the CDR3: TGCAGTGCCACCGGACTGGCGGGAACGTATACCAATGAGCAGTTCTTC.

The J gene is TRBJ2-2, the V gene TRBV4-1, with a tentative D call TRBD2 (5 bases). The CDR3 length is 13 residues. Looked up from germline, CDR1 is MGHRA and CDR2 is YSYEKL. V was shortened by 4 bases and J by 5 bases, with 8 bases between the two germline ends. This CDR3 is CASSRGLTGELFF. CDR3 coding DNA: TGCGCCAGCAGCCGCGGACTTACCGGGGAGCTGTTTTTT.

The chain carries TRBV29-1 and TRBJ2-2; D ambiguous. CDR1 SQVTM and CDR2 ANQGSEA come from the germline V gene. The CDR3 loop spans 13 amino acids. V lost 1 base and J lost 5, with 8 bases in between. The CDR3 region has the DNA TGCAGCGTTGAAGGGGTAGTTACCGGGGAGCTGTTTTTT. Protein: CSVEGVVTGELFF.

The chain uses TRBV5-4 and TRBJ2-2, with 8 bases fitting TRBD2. The germline V gene has CDR1 SGHNT and CDR2 YYREEE (reference sequence). The V and J ends lost 2 bases and 0 bases, in that order; junction bases with no gene match: 6. The CDR3 is 17 amino acids. Written as DNA, the CDR3 is TGTGCCAGCAGCTTCCCGGGGGGGCCCGCGAACACCGGGGAGCTGTTTTTT. Translation: CASSFPGGPANTGELFF. Full variable domain (remainder filled in from reference TRBV5-4 and TRBJ2-2): ETGVTQSPTHLIKTRGQQVTLRCSSQSGHNTVSWYQQALGQGPQFIFQYYREEENGRGNFPPRFSGLQFPNYSSELNVNALELDDSALYLCASSFPGGPANTGELFFGEGSRLTVL.

V is TRBV27 and J is TRBJ2-7; no definite D call. The CDR3 runs to 15 residues. Trimming cost V 3 bases and J 3 bases, with 15 bases left between them. The germline gives CDR1 MNHEY, CDR2 SMNVEV (reference sequence). CDR3: CASSFLGSHGYEQYF. In nucleotides, the CDR3 is TGTGCCAGCAGTTTTCTCGGCAGCCACGGCTACGAGCAGTACTTC.

V and J are TRBV20-1 and TRBJ2-3; D remains ambiguous. The CDR3 runs to 13 residues. The V gene lost 3 bases and the J gene lost 0 bases, with 7 bases spanning the gap. The V gene's germline CDR1 is DFQATT and CDR2 SNEGSKA (reference sequence). CDR3 coding DNA: TGCAGTGCTAGCGATTCAAGCACAGATACGCAGTATTTT. As protein: CSASDSSTDTQYF.

The chain has TRBV12-3 or TRBV12-4 and TRBJ2-1; D might be TRBD1 (5 bases). V was clipped by 10 bases and J by 4 bases, with 14 bases between them. The CDR3 loop spans 13 amino acids. DNA of the CDR3: TGTGCCACCGGAGACAGATCATACAATGAGCAGTTCTTC. Encoded protein: CATGDRSYNEQFF.

The rearrangement uses TRBV7-9 and TRBJ2-5, with TRBD2 identical over 10 bases. Germline loops: CDR1 SEHNR, CDR2 FQNEAQ (reference sequence). This CDR3 has 16 residues. With V trimmed by 5 bases and J by 2 bases, 8 bases remained unmatched. CDR3 sequence reads: CASSPSGRGLQETQYF. As DNA, the CDR3 is TGTGCCAGCAGCCCTAGCGGGAGAGGATTGCAAGAGACCCAGTACTTC.

This clonotype has just one count. The rearrangement uses TRBV24-1 and TRBJ2-3; 11 bases are a match to TRBD2. The CDR3 sequence is 15 residues long. V gave up 8 bases and J gave up 2 bases; unmatched junction bases: 5. CDR1 and CDR2 from the germline V gene are KGHDR and SFDVKD. This chain's CDR3 is CATKGTSGNTDTQYF. The DNA of the CDR3 is TGTGCCACCAAAGGGACTAGCGGCAACACAGATACGCAGTATTTT.

The gene calls are TRBV12-3 or TRBV12-4 and TRBJ1-4, with 8 bases matching TRBD1. V shed 8 bases, J shed 7 bases, and the junction held 9 bases outside the gene matches. The CDR3 has 14 amino acids. The CDR3 DNA reads TGTGCCAGCGCCAGCACAGGGGGAAGTGAAAAACTGTTTTTT. Residues: CASASTGGSEKLFF.

In its sample, this clonotype was seen a few times. The rearrangement uses TRBV7-3 and TRBJ2-7; D perhaps matches TRBD1 (5 bases). Germline V gives CDR1 SGHTA, CDR2 FQGTGA. V lost 3 bases, J lost 5 bases, and 11 bases lay in between. The CDR3 has 13 amino acids. CDR3 protein: CASSLVQGHEQYF. The CDR3 DNA follows: TGTGCCAGCAGCTTGGTGCAGGGCCACGAGCAGTACTTC.

This clonotype was seen just once. The genes are TRBV2 and TRBJ2-7; 8 bases align to TRBD1. V trimming: 6 bases; J trimming: 3 bases; junction bases outside the gene matches: 7. Germline-derived CDR1 and CDR2 are SNHLY and FYNNEI. This CDR3 spans 14 amino acids. The CDR3 region has the DNA TGTGCCAGCAGACCCGGACAGGGTAACTACGAGCAGTACTTC. It codes for CASRPGQGNYEQYF.

The chain employs TRBV27 and TRBJ1-1; D unclear. The germline CDR1 and CDR2 sequences are MNHEY and SMNVEV (reference sequence). The CDR3 sequence is 13 residues long. The V gene lost 1 base and the J gene lost 4 bases, with 7 bases spanning the gap. The CDR3 region is CASSLYRGTEAFF. The DNA of the CDR3 is TGTGCCAGCAGTTTATACAGAGGCACTGAAGCTTTCTTT.

This sequence joins TRBV4-2 and TRBJ2-5; perhaps TRBD2 as D (7 bases). The V gene lost 0 bases and the J gene lost 4 bases, with 12 bases spanning the gap. The CDR3 runs to 15 residues. CDR1 and CDR2 (germline): LGHNA, YNFKEQ. The CDR3 DNA sequence: TGTGCCAGCAGCCAAGACGGCGGGGGCGGAGAGACCCAGTACTTC. Its translation: CASSQDGGGGETQYF.

This chain links TRBV5-1 with TRBJ1-1, with TRBD1 matching over 7 bases. V shed 0 bases, J shed 10 bases, and the junction held 6 bases outside the gene matches. This CDR3 region has 13 residues. The V gene's germline CDR1 is SGHRS and CDR2 YFSETQ. CDR3 protein: CASSLAGQSGAFF. DNA of the CDR3: TGCGCCAGCAGCTTGGCGGGACAGTCGGGAGCTTTCTTT.

This sequence joins TRBV6-6 and TRBJ1-2; TRBD1 agrees at 7 bases. The ends lost 5 bases at V and 0 bases at J; junction bases unmatched: 6. This CDR3 is 15 amino acids long. In germline, CDR1 is MNHNY, CDR2 SVGAGI (reference sequence). The CDR3 loop is CASSATDRANYGYTF. The CDR3, as DNA: TGTGCCAGCAGTGCCACCGACAGGGCTAACTATGGCTACACCTTC.

The chain employs TRBV27 and TRBJ2-6, with unresolved D. The CDR3 has 15 amino acids. From germline, CDR1 is MNHEY and CDR2 SMNVEV (reference sequence). Trimming shortened V by 4 bases and J by 2 bases, and 9 bases separated the two germline ends. The CDR3 region is CASSSDGAGANVLTF. The DNA of the CDR3 is TGTGCCAGCAGTTCCGATGGCGCTGGGGCCAACGTCCTGACTTTC. Complete variable domain (other parts from reference TRBV27 and TRBJ2-6): EAQVTQNPRYLITVTGKKLTVTCSQNMNHEYMSWYRQDPGLGLRQIYYSMNVEVTDKGDVPEGYKVSRKEKRNFPLILESPSPNQTSLYFCASSSDGAGANVLTFGAGSRLTVL.

This chain links TRBV15 with TRBJ2-6; TRBD2 is a possible D gene (6 bases). Germline loops: CDR1 LNHNV, CDR2 YYDKDF (reference sequence). This CDR3 spans 17 amino acids. V lost 4 bases and J 3 bases, leaving 16 bases between the germline ends. The CDR3 coding sequence is TGTGCCACCAGCACTCCTCTCGGGGGTTTTGGGGCCAACGTCCTGACTTTC. It encodes CATSTPLGGFGANVLTF.

This chain uses TRBV12-3 or TRBV12-4 with TRBJ1-2, with D tentatively TRBD1 (5 bases). Between the trimmed V and J ends, which lost 1 base and 6 bases, there was a span of 9 bases. The CDR3 is 13 amino acids. The chain's CDR3 is CASSLEGANGYTF. DNA of the CDR3: TGTGCCAGCAGTTTAGAAGGGGCAAATGGCTACACCTTC.

This chain links TRBV20-1 with TRBJ2-3, with D uncertain. V lost 3 bases to trimming and J lost 4 bases, with 8 bases between them. This CDR3 comprises 12 residues. Germline CDR1 reads DFQATT; CDR2 reads SNEGSKA (reference sequence). In nucleotides, the CDR3 is TGCAGTGCTAGTGGCTCCTCAGATACGCAGTATTTT. It yields the protein CSASGSSDTQYF.

The V call is TRBV2, the J call TRBJ2-3; no firm D call. In germline, CDR1 is SNHLY, CDR2 FYNNEI. V was pared by 9 bases and J by 0 bases, with 10 bases between. The CDR3 consists of 13 residues. The CDR3: CARRTSSTDTQYF. The CDR3 nucleotides read TGTGCCAGACGAACATCTAGCACAGATACGCAGTATTTT. The entire variable domain, with the rest obtained from reference TRBV2 and TRBJ2-3, is as follows: EPEVTQTPSHQVTQMGQEVILRCVPISNHLYFYWYRQILGQKVEFLVSFYNNEISEKSEIFDDQFSVERPDGSNFTLKIRSTKLEDSAMYFCARRTSSTDTQYFGPGTRLTVL.

This clonotype was counted a few times. This rearrangement joins TRBV27 to TRBJ1-1; the D is unclear. The CDR3 is 15 residues long. V was trimmed by 4 bases and J by 3 bases, leaving 15 bases between them. CDR1 and CDR2 from the germline V gene are MNHEY and SMNVEV (reference sequence). The CDR3: CASSSAGAVDTEAFF. The CDR3 region has the DNA TGTGCCAGCAGTTCGGCGGGTGCAGTCGACACTGAAGCTTTCTTT.

V usage is TRBV20-1 and J usage is TRBJ2-7; a weak D match, TRBD2 (7 bases). Germline V CDR1 and CDR2: DFQATT, SNEGSKA (reference sequence). V was trimmed by 6 bases and J by 3 bases, leaving 21 bases between them. This CDR3 comprises 15 residues. CDR3 DNA: TGCAGTGCCCCCAATTCATGGGGGGGCAGCTACGAGCAGTACTTC. Translating it yields CSAPNSWGGSYEQYF.

The chain combines TRBV20-1 with TRBJ2-7; D call uncertain. Germline V lookup: CDR1 DFQATT, CDR2 SNEGSKA (reference sequence). The CDR3 is 12 amino acids. Trimming left V 3 bases short and J 3 bases short, with 9 bases between. The CDR3 DNA follows: TGCAGTGCTAGTCCCAGCAGCTACGAGCAGTACTTC. The encoded protein is CSASPSSYEQYF.

J is TRBJ2-5 and V is TRBV5-1, with 7 bases identical to TRBD2. Germline values: CDR1 SGHRS, CDR2 YFSETQ. This CDR3 has 16 residues. The V segment lost 0 bases and the J segment 4 bases; nucleotides outside the gene matches: 9. CDR3 nucleotide sequence: TGCGCCAGCAGCTTGGGGACTAGGAGGTCCATAGAGACCCAGTACTTC. The encoded protein is CASSLGTRRSIETQYF.

The chain carries TRBV6-6 and TRBJ1-2; D is undetermined. The CDR3 is made up of 14 amino acids. The germline V gene encodes CDR1 MNHNY and CDR2 SVGAGI (reference sequence). Trimming removed 8 bases from V and 3 bases from J, with 16 bases in between. This CDR3 is CASAVSGSDYGYTF. CDR3 DNA sequence: TGTGCCAGCGCCGTGTCGGGGAGTGACTATGGCTACACCTTC.

This chain links TRBV12-3 or TRBV12-4 with TRBJ1-1; TRBD1 might be the D (5 bases). V was clipped by 3 bases and J by 1 base, with 12 bases between them. The CDR3 runs 15 residues. The CDR3 DNA reads as TGTGCCAGCAGTTTCGGGGGAGGAGGGAACACTGAAGCTTTCTTT. Amino acid sequence: CASSFGGGGNTEAFF.